Below are 14 T cell receptor beta chains sequenced from a single sample in a study of shared clonotypes between healthy human individuals. The protocol was immunoSEQ multiplex PCR, while the TCRdb copy is restricted to in-frame clones and leaves out a portion. The table has 2 million to 2.5 million clones, more than 85% seen once. Sequencing used naive CD4+ T cells from PBMCs. Sample subset: CD45RA+ positively selected. These receptors all stem from a man aged 18 to 30 in good health. Some clones in this sample may be carry-over from other donors' samples.

The J gene is TRBJ2-7, the V gene TRBV5-1, with D tentatively TRBD1 (7 bases). The CDR3 extends over 15 amino acids. With 7 bases removed from V and 1 base from J, the gap between germline ends came to 18 bases. The germline CDR1 and CDR2 sequences are SGHRS and YFSETQ. This chain's CDR3 is CASGRTGDPSYEQYF. As DNA, the CDR3 is TGCGCCAGCGGGAGGACAGGAGATCCATCCTACGAGCAGTACTTC.

A remark on this clone: Other DNA sequences in this sample translate to the same CDR3. The J gene is TRBJ2-7, the V gene TRBV15, with 7 bases identical to TRBD2. Germline CDR1 is LNHNV and CDR2 is YYDKDF (reference sequence). The ends lost 1 base at V and 3 bases at J; junction bases unmatched: 3. The CDR3 length is 14 residues. CDR3 sequence (DNA): TGTGCCACCAGCAGAGGACGGACTAGCTACGAGCAGTACTTC. Protein sequence: CATSRGRTSYEQYF. The whole variable domain, remainder taken from reference TRBV15 and TRBJ2-7, is DAMVIQNPRYQVTQFGKPVTLSCSQTLNHNVMYWYQQKSSQAPKLLFHYYDKDFNNEADTPDNFQSRRPNTSFCFLDIRSPGLGDTAMYLCATSRGRTSYEQYFGPGTRLTVT.

V and J are TRBV6-4 and TRBJ2-7, with a possible D match to TRBD2 (5 bases). The V and J ends lost 6 bases and 2 bases respectively, with 17 bases between them. The CDR3 sequence is 15 residues long. Germline V gives CDR1 MRHNA, CDR2 SNTAGT. CDR3 residues: CASSQILAGTYEQYF. The CDR3 nucleotides read TGTGCCAGCAGCCAAATCCTCGCGGGTACCTACGAGCAGTACTTC.

Note on this clone: The sample holds other DNA sequences that translate to the same CDR3. The rearrangement links TRBV9 to TRBJ2-3; 11 nucleotides align to TRBD2. Germline CDR1 SGDLS, CDR2 YYNGEE. V trimming: 2 bases; J trimming: 2 bases; junction bases outside the gene matches: 7. The CDR3 has 17 residues. CDR3 sequence: CASSVGTSGYNTDTQYF. The CDR3 region has the DNA TGTGCCAGCAGCGTGGGGACTAGCGGTTACAACACAGATACGCAGTATTTT.

The chain links TRBV7-2 to TRBJ2-1; perhaps D is TRBD1 or TRBD2 (6 bases each). V lost 5 bases to trimming and J lost 6 bases, with 20 bases between them. This CDR3 contains 16 residues. Germline-derived CDR1 and CDR2 are SGHTA and FQGNSA. CDR3 DNA sequence: TGTGCCAGCAGCACCAGGGGTGGCGGGAAGGTCAATGAGCAGTTCTTC. Residues: CASSTRGGGKVNEQFF.

This clone was recorded once. This chain links TRBV4-2 with TRBJ2-2, with D maybe TRBD2 (6 bases). Germline-derived CDR1 and CDR2 are LGHNA and YNFKEQ. This CDR3 comprises 17 residues. V dropped 1 base and J dropped 7 bases, with 19 bases sitting between them. CDR3 DNA sequence: TGTGCCAGCAGCCAAGGTCGCGCGGGGTTTTATGACGGGGAGCTGTTTTTT. Protein: CASSQGRAGFYDGELFF.

The rearrangement uses TRBV5-1 and TRBJ2-7; 9 bases line up with TRBD1. The CDR3 is 14 residues long. Trimming took 2 bases from V and 4 from J; bases not matched to a gene: 4. Germline lookup yields CDR1 SGHRS and CDR2 YFSETQ. DNA of the CDR3: TGCGCCAGCAGCTTTTCGACAGGGGGTTACGAGCAGTACTTC. Amino acids: CASSFSTGGYEQYF. Full variable domain (remainder filled in from reference TRBV5-1 and TRBJ2-7): KAGVTQTPRYLIKTRGQQVTLSCSPISGHRSVSWYQQTPGQGLQFLFEYFSETQRNKGNFPGRFSGRQFSNSRSEMNVSTLELGDSALYLCASSFSTGGYEQYFGPGTRLTVT.

The gene calls are TRBV19 and TRBJ2-1, with D maybe TRBD2 (6 bases). This CDR3 is 15 amino acids long. The germline V gene has CDR1 LNHDA and CDR2 SQIVND (reference sequence). Between the trimmed V and J ends, which lost 5 bases and 8 bases, there was a span of 19 bases. The CDR3 nucleotides are TGTGCCAGTAGTCGGACATGGCGGGGTAATGATGAGCAGTTCTTC. It yields the protein CASSRTWRGNDEQFF.

CDR3 loop: CASSYSIRRTSYGYTF. The DNA for the CDR3 is TGTGCCAGCAGTTACTCGATCCGAAGGACCAGCTATGGCTACACCTTC. V and J are TRBV6-5 and TRBJ1-2; D gene unclear. CDR1 and CDR2 from the germline V gene are MNHEY and SVGAGI. Trimming removed 0 bases from V and 4 bases from J, with 15 bases in between. There are 16 residues in the CDR3.

The J gene is TRBJ2-6, the V gene TRBV19; D gene uncertain. Germline lookup yields CDR1 LNHDA and CDR2 SQIVND (reference sequence). Trimming pared 2 bases from V and 2 bases from J, leaving 4 bases between. The CDR3 has 14 residues. As DNA, the CDR3 is TGTGCCAGTAGTATAAAGGCTGGGGCCAACGTCCTGACTTTC. Translation: CASSIKAGANVLTF.

The chain links TRBV27 to TRBJ2-5, with D tentatively TRBD2 (7 bases). Trimming took 5 bases from V and 0 from J, leaving 13 bases between them. Germline V gene data show CDR1 as MNHEY and CDR2 as SMNVEV (reference sequence). The CDR3 extends over 15 amino acids. CDR3 residues: CASSRRGGNQETQYF. CDR3 coding DNA: TGTGCCAGCAGTAGGAGGGGGGGGAACCAAGAGACCCAGTACTTC.

The table lists this clone with a count of one. The CDR3 reads CASSPVSGVTDTQYF. CDR3 DNA sequence: TGTGCCAGCAGCCCCGTTAGCGGGGTCACAGATACGCAGTATTTT. The rearrangement uses TRBV7-8 and TRBJ2-3; 8 bases are shared with TRBD2. CDR1 is SGHVS, CDR2 FQNEAQ, per germline. The ends lost 5 bases at V and 2 bases at J; junction bases unmatched: 6. The CDR3 length is 15 residues.

This clone was recorded only once. The V call is TRBV27, the J call TRBJ1-3; possibly TRBD1 for D (5 bases). The germline V gene encodes CDR1 MNHEY and CDR2 SMNVEV (reference sequence). Between the trimmed V and J ends, which lost 3 bases and 0 bases, there was a span of 15 bases. There are 17 residues in the CDR3. CDR3 in DNA: TGTGCCAGCAGTTTTCGGGGAGGGGCGCCCTCTGGAAACACCATATATTTT. Residues: CASSFRGGAPSGNTIYF.

V and J are TRBV7-3 and TRBJ2-2; TRBD1 agrees at 8 bases. Germline V gene data show CDR1 as SGHTA and CDR2 as FQGTGA. With V trimmed by 1 base and J by 4 bases, 14 bases remained unmatched. This CDR3 is 19 amino acids long. The CDR3 protein is CASSLRGGGQEYLTGELFF. The CDR3 DNA sequence: TGTGCCAGCAGCTTAAGAGGTGGGGGACAGGAATATCTCACCGGGGAGCTGTTTTTT.